A single sample is the source of the 26 T cell receptor beta chains below, sequenced in a study of pediatric ulcerative colitis. During colonoscopy, one to two rectal pinch biopsies were collected. The method was immunoSEQ multiplex PCR; TCRdb's version includes in-frame clones alone and lacks a portion of them. The sample has about 22,000 clones; about 71% are singletons. Sequenced sample: gut tissue. The receptors were sampled from a boy aged 10-17 years with severe ulcerative colitis.

J is TRBJ2-1 and V is TRBV7-3; tentative D call: TRBD1 (6 bases). Germline V gene data show CDR1 as SGHTA and CDR2 as FQGTGA. The CDR3 spans 16 residues. Trimming took off 4 bases at V and 2 bases at J, with 15 bases between the two ends. Written as DNA, the CDR3 is TGTGCCAGCAGCTCATCCGGGACAACGACCTACAATGAGCAGTTCTTC. Its translation: CASSSSGTTTYNEQFF.

This rearrangement joins TRBV7-2 to TRBJ2-1; possibly TRBD1 for D (7 bases). The CDR3 totals 15 residues. Trimming left V 0 bases short and J 9 bases short, with 15 bases between. Germline values: CDR1 SGHTA, CDR2 FQGNSA. This CDR3 is CASSLAQGDFSEQFF. DNA of the CDR3: TGTGCCAGCAGCTTAGCGCAGGGGGACTTCTCTGAGCAGTTCTTC. Based on the CDR3 plus reference TRBV7-2 and TRBJ2-1, the full variable domain is GAGVSQSPSNKVTEKGKDVELRCDPISGHTALYWYRQSLGQGLEFLIYFQGNSAPDKSGLPSDRFSAERTGGSVSTLTIQRTQQEDSAVYLCASSLAQGDFSEQFFGPGTRLTVL.

The chain links TRBV10-2 to TRBJ2-2; D unclear. Trimming took 10 bases from V and 3 from J, leaving 9 bases between them. Germline V lookup: CDR1 WSHSY, CDR2 SAAADI. The CDR3 length is 12 residues. CDR3 bases: TGCGCCACCGAAGGGTACACCGGGGAGCTGTTTTTT. This translates into CATEGYTGELFF.

The V gene is TRBV10-3, the J gene TRBJ2-2; D is possibly TRBD1 or TRBD2 (5 bases each). Per germline, CDR1 ENHRY and CDR2 SYGVKD. V was trimmed by 3 bases and J by 6 bases, leaving 11 bases between them. This CDR3 comprises 14 residues. The CDR3 loop is CAISDPGRAGELFF. As DNA, the CDR3 is TGTGCCATCAGTGACCCAGGGCGGGCCGGGGAGCTGTTTTTT.

This clone was detected only a few times. This chain links TRBV7-9 with TRBJ1-2, with D unclear. This CDR3 is 15 amino acids long. Per germline, CDR1 SEHNR and CDR2 FQNEAQ (reference sequence). V lost 5 bases to trimming and J lost 6 bases, with 19 bases between them. The CDR3 coding sequence is TGTGCCAGCAGCCTGATGGACGCACCGGGAAATGGCTACACCTTC. Translated, it gives CASSLMDAPGNGYTF.

J is TRBJ2-7 and V is TRBV6-4; possible D gene TRBD2, 6 bases. The CDR3 consists of 13 residues. The germline V gene encodes CDR1 MRHNA and CDR2 SNTAGT. Between the trimmed V and J ends, which lost 4 bases and 2 bases, there was a span of 9 bases. CDR3 sequence (DNA): TGTGCCAGCAGTGGGAGGGGCGCCTACGAGCAGTACTTC. Amino acids: CASSGRGAYEQYF.

This clone appeared a few times. Other DNA sequences in this sample translate to the same CDR3. CDR3 sequence reads: CASSLSGLNTEAFF. CDR3 DNA sequence: TGCGCCAGCAGCTTGAGCGGGTTGAACACTGAAGCTTTCTTT. V and J are TRBV5-1 and TRBJ1-1; D call uncertain. Between the trimmed V and J ends, which lost 1 base and 0 bases, there was a span of 7 bases. The CDR3 loop spans 14 amino acids. Per germline, CDR1 SGHRS and CDR2 YFSETQ.

In this sample, this clone turned up once. This rearrangement joins TRBV6-1 to TRBJ2-1; 7 bases map to TRBD2. Unmatched junction bases numbered 18, after V lost 10 bases and J lost 9 bases. CDR3 length: 15 residues. The germline V gene has CDR1 MNHNS and CDR2 SASEGT. This CDR3 reads CATRPRGRAPGEQFF. The CDR3 nucleotides read TGTGCCACCCGCCCGCGGGGGAGGGCCCCCGGTGAGCAGTTCTTC.

The V and J genes are TRBV4-1 and TRBJ1-1; tentatively, D is TRBD1 (6 bases). The V gene's germline CDR1 is MGHRA and CDR2 YSYEKL. The CDR3 totals 13 residues. V was pared by 4 bases and J by 11 bases, with 17 bases between. CDR3 in amino acids: CASSRGGGGWAFF. CDR3 DNA: TGCGCCAGCAGCCGCGGGGGGGGCGGCTGGGCTTTCTTT.

V and J are TRBV6-6 and TRBJ2-7; weak D call: TRBD2 (5 bases). Trimming took off 2 bases at V and 2 bases at J, with 10 bases between the two ends. Germline-derived CDR1 and CDR2 are MNHNY and SVGAGI (reference sequence). This CDR3 contains 14 residues. CDR3 loop: CASSYDGEAYEQYF. The CDR3 region has the DNA TGTGCCAGCAGTTACGACGGGGAAGCCTACGAGCAGTACTTC.

The gene calls are TRBV30 and TRBJ1-6, with 7 bases identical to TRBD1. The CDR3 length is 15 residues. The germline V gene has CDR1 GTSNPN and CDR2 SVGIG (reference sequence). J gave up 4 bases and V 3 bases, and 6 bases lay outside the gene matches. The CDR3 DNA reads as TGTGCCTGGAGAGGGGGCTCTTATTATAATTCACCCCTCCACTTT. Its protein product is CAWRGGSYYNSPLHF.

This chain connects TRBV6-6 to TRBJ2-1; D gene unclear. Germline V gene data show CDR1 as MNHNY and CDR2 as SVGAGI (reference sequence). Trimming removed 0 bases at V and 2 bases at J, with 8 bases between. The CDR3 consists of 15 residues. The CDR3 coding sequence is TGTGCCAGCAGTTACTCTGGGCCCGCCTACAATGAGCAGTTCTTC. It yields the protein CASSYSGPAYNEQFF.

The rearrangement uses TRBV7-2 and TRBJ1-2; 9 bases are shared with TRBD1. The V segment lost 5 bases and the J segment 5 bases; nucleotides outside the gene matches: 9. The germline V gene has CDR1 SGHTA and CDR2 FQGNSA. This CDR3 is built from 15 residues. CDR3 bases: TGTGCCAGCAGCACTTCCGGGACAGGGACATATGGCTACACCTTC. This translates into CASSTSGTGTYGYTF.

V is TRBV11-2 and J is TRBJ2-7; the D gene is possibly TRBD1 (5 bases). The CDR3 spans 13 residues. Trimming cost V 1 base and J 13 bases, with 17 bases left between them. Germline assignment: CDR1 SGHAT and CDR2 FQNNGV. The CDR3 bases are TGTGCCAGCAGCTTAGTAGATAGGGGAATCGTATACTTC. Protein product: CASSLVDRGIVYF.

This clone was found a few times. The chain combines TRBV13 with TRBJ2-3; D unclear. The CDR3 has 11 residues. The germline V gene has CDR1 PRHDT and CDR2 FYEKMQ (reference sequence). Trimming cost V 2 bases and J 8 bases, with 5 bases left between them. This chain's CDR3 is CASSLLGTQYF. CDR3 DNA sequence: TGTGCCAGCAGCTTATTGGGTACGCAGTATTTT.

This clone was recorded a few times. The J gene is TRBJ1-4, the V gene TRBV7-2, with 7 bases matching TRBD1. The CDR3 has 15 residues. The trim removed 5 bases at V and 1 base at J, leaving 4 bases unmatched. From germline, CDR1 is SGHTA and CDR2 FQGNSA. As DNA, the CDR3 is TGTGCCAGCAGCAGAGGGACAGTAACTAATGAAAAACTGTTTTTT. Translating it yields CASSRGTVTNEKLFF.

Only one count was recorded for this clone. The V gene is TRBV30, the J gene TRBJ1-6; D is uncertain. Trimming removed 0 bases at V and 7 bases at J, with 10 bases between. CDR3 length: 14 amino acids. Germline loops: CDR1 GTSNPN, CDR2 SVGIG (reference sequence). The CDR3 DNA sequence: TGTGCCTGGAGTGTCGGGCAACGCAATTCACCCCTCCACTTT. It translates to CAWSVGQRNSPLHF. The full variable domain, rest sourced from reference TRBV30 and TRBJ1-6, is SQTIHQWPATLVQPVGSPLSLECTVEGTSNPNLYWYRQAAGRGLQLLFYSVGIGQISSEVPQNLSASRPQDRQFILSSKKLLLSDSGFYLCAWSVGQRNSPLHFGNGTRLTVT.

This clone showed up just a few times. The gene calls are TRBV7-9 and TRBJ1-2; D remains unclear. Germline values: CDR1 SEHNR, CDR2 FQNEAQ (reference sequence). Deletions cut 5 bases from V and 6 bases from J, with 13 bases between. The CDR3 sequence is 13 residues long. This CDR3 reads CASSMSDWDGYTF. CDR3 sequence (DNA): TGTGCCAGCAGCATGAGTGACTGGGATGGCTACACCTTC.

Relative to its sample, this clone is medium-sized (0.01 to 0.1%). J is TRBJ1-2 and V is TRBV7-8, with D possibly matching TRBD1 (5 bases). CDR3 size: 16 residues. V shed 5 bases and J shed 3 bases, with 19 bases lying between them. From germline, CDR1 is SGHVS and CDR2 FQNEAQ. This chain's CDR3 is CASSAGRGRSDYGYTF. DNA for the CDR3: TGTGCCAGCAGCGCCGGTCGGGGGAGGTCTGACTATGGCTACACCTTC.

The chain is built from TRBV7-6 and TRBJ2-3; D is perhaps TRBD1 (5 bases). Germline V gene lookup returns CDR1 SGHVS and CDR2 FNYEAQ. The CDR3 extends over 14 amino acids. The V gene lost 1 base and the J gene lost 6 bases, with 11 bases spanning the gap. DNA of the CDR3: TGTGCCAGCAGCTTAGTATCCAGGGCGGATACGCAGTATTTT. Protein sequence: CASSLVSRADTQYF.

This clone has only one observation. The V call is TRBV30, the J call TRBJ2-1, with 9 bases matching TRBD2. The CDR3 extends over 15 amino acids. Germline loops: CDR1 GTSNPN, CDR2 SVGIG (reference sequence). V was pared by 0 bases and J by 8 bases, with 8 bases of the junction left unmatched. The CDR3 spells CAWSVLGGGVYEQFF. The CDR3 DNA sequence: TGTGCCTGGAGTGTACTGGGCGGGGGGGTCTATGAGCAGTTCTTC.

V usage is TRBV5-1 and J usage is TRBJ2-2; 7 bases are a match to TRBD1. The length of the CDR3 is 17 residues. The germline V gene has CDR1 SGHRS and CDR2 YFSETQ. V lost 4 bases and J lost 5; bases outside the gene matches: 14. The CDR3 coding sequence is TGCGCCAGCAGCCGCCAGGGGGTGAGAAGTAGGACCGGGGAGCTGTTTTTT. Its translation: CASSRQGVRSRTGELFF.

V is TRBV18 and J is TRBJ1-1; TRBD1 is a possible D gene (6 bases). In germline, CDR1 is KGHSH, CDR2 LQKENI. Trimming shortened V by 0 bases and J by 0 bases, and 8 bases separated the two germline ends. This CDR3 contains 15 residues. CDR3 amino acids: CASSPPGQLNTEAFF. For the CDR3, the DNA is TGTGCCAGCTCACCACCGGGACAACTGAACACTGAAGCTTTCTTT.

V is TRBV10-3 and J is TRBJ1-2; TRBD1 matches at 7 bases. This CDR3 spans 13 amino acids. In germline, CDR1 is ENHRY, CDR2 SYGVKD. V shed 11 bases and J 4 bases; nucleotides not matched to a gene: 10. CDR3 loop: CASNRDSFYGYTF. CDR3 in DNA: TGTGCCTCGAACCGGGACAGTTTCTATGGCTACACCTTC.

The chain recombines TRBV30 with TRBJ1-1, with 10 nucleotides matching TRBD1. The CDR3 length is 16 residues. Germline V lookup: CDR1 GTSNPN, CDR2 SVGIG (reference sequence). With 1 base clipped from V and 1 base from J, the junction kept 6 bases outside the gene matches. CDR3 bases: TGTGCCTGGAGTGAGACAGGGGGCGCTGGGAACACTGAAGCTTTCTTT. It yields the protein CAWSETGGAGNTEAFF.

The J gene is TRBJ2-1, the V gene TRBV2; D is undetermined. This CDR3 region has 11 residues. The V gene lost 4 bases and the J gene lost 9 bases, with 7 bases spanning the gap. The germline CDR1 and CDR2 sequences are SNHLY and FYNNEI. CDR3 sequence: CASSVELEQFF. The DNA of the CDR3 is TGTGCCAGCAGTGTTGAACTTGAGCAGTTCTTC.